The entry below gives a single T cell receptor beta chain sequence along with its context. Antigen unknown. These data originate in a study of siplizumab effects on memory and regulatory T cells. Study results and caveats: Whether the proliferating Tregs (from siplizumab cultures) were suppressive was not confirmed.

Profiled with immunoSEQ multiplex PCR; TCRdb holds only in-frame clones, not every one. Among approximately 92,000 clones listed, around 94% were seen once. From germline, CDR1 is MDHEN and CDR2 SYDVKM. This CDR3 comprises 19 residues. The V end lost 6 bases, the J end lost 2 bases, and 29 bases lay between the germline ends. This chain uses TRBV28 with TRBJ2-7; perhaps D is TRBD1 or TRBD2 (7 bases each). The source material was non-Treg CD4+ T cells sorted from blood. This receptor was obtained from a human donor in good health. The CDR3, as DNA: TGTGCCAGCAGCTCCCTACAGGGGCAGGAGACTAGCAGCCCCTACGAGCAGTACTTC. Translated: CASSSLQGQETSSPYEQYF. Drawing the rest from reference TRBV28 and TRBJ2-7, the complete variable domain is DVKVTQSSRYLVKRTGEKVFLECVQDMDHENMFWYRQDPGLGLRLIYFSYDVKMKEKGDIPEGYSVSREKKERFSLILESASTNQTSMYLCASSSLQGQETSSPYEQYFGPGTRLTVT.